This T cell receptor (beta chain) is from a study of molecular identifiers for immune sequencing clone quantification. Study-wide results and caveats: Whereas naive cells kept under 1% of molecules in clones above 20 RNA copies, such clones held over 97% in effectors.

V was trimmed by 10 bases and J by 3 bases, leaving 13 bases between them. The CDR3 contains 13 residues. The V gene's germline CDR1 is LGHDT and CDR2 YNNKEL (reference sequence). TCRdb reanalysed the PCR reads using MiXCR and keeps one entry per CDR3 protein. The sample carries around 480,000 distinct CDR3 sequences, 20% to 25% recorded once. The authors gated naive CD8 T cells as CD8+CD4-CCR7+CD45RA+ for sorting. This clonotype was observed at least ten times. Its specificity is not known. Sequenced input: naive CD8+ T cells from blood, with Jurkat cell RNA spiked in. Documented subset: FACS-sorted CD8+CD4-CCR7+CD45RA+ naive T cells. The clonotype was recovered from a human donor in good health. Some libraries in this study had Jurkat cell RNA spiked in. The V call is TRBV3-1, the J call TRBJ2-4; no reliable D call. The CDR3 reads CAISPNDKNIQYF. The CDR3 DNA follows: TGTGCCATTTCTCCGAATGACAAAAACATTCAGTACTTC.